This is a list of T cell receptor beta chains from one sample in a study of CD8 T cells in ankylosing spondylitis. TCRdb called the 5' RACE reads again in MiXCR, with one record for every CDR3 protein. In the table there are about 92,000 distinct CDR3 sequences, roughly 9.6% of which are singletons. The sequenced sample was blood, either unsorted or a sorted T cell fraction (not recorded which). The receptors derive from a male donor with ankylosing spondylitis or in good health (not recorded which). Each CDR3 is given with its conserved first and last residue. A D gene is named only where the DNA matches it firmly. The size entry is marked missing in some rows and otherwise reads once, few, many or a size class.

cdr3_length j_call clone_size v_call d_call cdr3_aa cdr3_nt
14 TRBJ1-5 few TRBV28 TRBD1 CASSWDRARQPQHF TGTGCCAGCAGCTGGGACAGGGCTCGTCAGCCCCAGCATTTT
16 TRBJ2-1 . TRBV5-1 TRBD2 CASSPVAGDKNNEQFF TGCGCCAGCAGCCCTGTAGCGGGGGATAAAAACAATGAGCAGTTCTTC
14 TRBJ2-7 many TRBV11-2 TRBD1 CASRDGTGAWEQYF TGTGCCAGCAGGGACGGGACAGGGGCTTGGGAGCAGTACTTC
12 TRBJ2-3 many TRBV28 . CASSLQKDTQYF TGTGCCAGCAGCTTACAGAAGGATACGCAGTATTTT
15 TRBJ2-3 . TRBV19 TRBD2 CANSSGGADWDTQYF TGTGCCAATAGTAGCGGGGGGGCCGATTGGGATACGCAGTATTTT
14 TRBJ2-2 few TRBV6-1 TRBD1 CASSATGDSGELFF TGTGCCAGCAGTGCGACAGGGGATAGCGGGGAGCTGTTTTTT
15 TRBJ2-5 few TRBV15 . CATSKTIEVRETQYF TGTGCCACCAGCAAAACCATCGAGGTTAGGGAGACCCAGTACTTC
16 TRBJ1-1 many TRBV6-5 . CASSYSKCGGEGRAFF TGTGCCAGCAGTTACTCGAAGTGCGGAGGGGAGGGTCGGGCTTTCTTT
12 TRBJ2-7 many TRBV7-9 . CASSLAVGQVLF TGTGCCAGCAGCTTAGCGGTGGGCCAAGTCCTCTTC
15 TRBJ1-1 many TRBV12-3/TRBV12-4 TRBD1 CASTPVAGGNTEAFF TGTGCCAGCACCCCTGTGGCAGGGGGGAACACTGAAGCTTTCTTT
15 TRBJ2-1 many TRBV20-1 TRBD2 CSARDDGGAYNEQFF TGCAGTGCTAGAGATGATGGGGGGGCCTACAATGAGCAGTTCTTC
12 TRBJ2-3 . TRBV2 . CASSETSYTQYF TGTGCCAGCAGTGAGACTAGTTATACGCAGTATTTT
17 TRBJ1-4 few TRBV28 . CASSLETGVDTNEKLFF TGTGCCAGCAGTTTGGAGACGGGGGTTGACACTAATGAAAAACTGTTTTTT
14 TRBJ1-2 few TRBV5-5 . CASSLEQGISGYTF TGTGCCAGCAGCTTGGAACAGGGAATCAGTGGCTACACCTTC
17 TRBJ2-7 many TRBV27 TRBD1 CASSPTLTGGRNYEQYF TGTGCCAGCAGTCCGACCCTGACAGGGGGCCGGAACTACGAGCAGTACTTC
14 TRBJ1-1 many TRBV5-1 TRBD1 CASSVDRGFAEAFF TGCGCCAGCAGCGTGGACAGGGGATTTGCTGAAGCTTTCTTT
14 TRBJ2-1 many TRBV29-1 . CSVGGGGFDNEQFF TGCAGCGTTGGAGGGGGGGGCTTCGACAATGAGCAGTTCTTC
13 TRBJ2-5 many TRBV29-1 TRBD1 CSVEWTGGKTQYF TGCAGCGTTGAATGGACAGGGGGGAAGACCCAGTACTTC
13 TRBJ2-7 many TRBV5-1 . CASSLVPSAEQYF TGCGCCAGCAGCTTGGTTCCTAGCGCCGAGCAGTACTTC
12 TRBJ2-7 many TRBV12-3/TRBV12-4 . CASSTTLSEQYF TGTGCCAGCAGTACTACCTTAAGCGAGCAGTACTTC
12 TRBJ1-1 . TRBV19 . CASSIKYGGAFF TGTGCCAGTAGTATCAAGTATGGAGGGGCTTTCTTT
14 TRBJ1-2 . TRBV8-2 . CGGTRRYSNYGYTF TGTGGGGGGACACGCCGGTATTCCAACTATGGCTACACCTTC
16 TRBJ2-1 many TRBV18 TRBD2 CASSPPPYSGNNEQFF TGTGCCAGCTCACCACCGCCCTATAGCGGGAACAATGAGCAGTTCTTC
13 TRBJ1-1 many TRBV20-1 . CSATRSLNTEAFF TGCAGTGCCACAAGGTCTCTGAACACTGAAGCTTTCTTT
15 TRBJ1-5 many TRBV19 TRBD1 CASSMDRANNQPQHF TGTGCCAGTAGTATGGACAGGGCCAACAATCAGCCCCAGCATTTT
15 TRBJ2-3 many TRBV5-1 . CASSFRTHYTDTQYF TGCGCCAGCAGCTTCCGGACCCATTACACAGATACGCAGTATTTT
12 TRBJ2-7 . TRBV29-1 . CSARTDSYEQYF TGCAGCGCCCGGACGGACTCCTACGAGCAGTACTTC
15 TRBJ2-3 . TRBV19 TRBD2 CASSASGGATDTQYF TGTGCCAGTAGTGCGTCCGGGGGGGCGACAGATACGCAGTATTTT
18 TRBJ2-1 many TRBV20-1 TRBD2 CSARVPAGGPSSYNEQFF TGCAGTGCTAGAGTTCCAGCGGGGGGCCCAAGCTCCTACAATGAGCAGTTCTTC
15 TRBJ2-6 many TRBV29-1 . CSVEDGFGGANVLTF TGCAGCGTTGAGGATGGGTTCGGTGGGGCCAACGTCCTGACTTTC
19 TRBJ1-1 many TRBV7-3 . CASSFYGLSGNPLNTEAFF TGTGCCAGCAGCTTTTATGGGCTGAGTGGAAACCCCTTGAACACTGAAGCTTTCTTT
16 TRBJ2-7 many TRBV2 TRBD2 CASSDPQRGSSYEQYF TGTGCCAGCAGTGATCCCCAGCGGGGGAGCTCCTACGAGCAGTACTTC
15 TRBJ2-1 many TRBV5-1 . CASSLGTLPGDEQFF TGCGCCAGCAGCTTGGGGACCCTGCCTGGCGATGAGCAGTTCTTC
16 TRBJ2-5 many TRBV20-1 . CSARPYLVSWQETQYF TGCAGTGCTAGACCCTACCTAGTTAGTTGGCAAGAGACCCAGTACTTC
11 TRBJ2-2 . TRBV7-9 TRBD1 CGTGNTGELFF TGTGGGACAGGGAACACCGGGGAGCTGTTTTTT
13 TRBJ2-7 many TRBV14 TRBD1 CASLRTGTYEQYF TGTGCCAGCTTACGGACAGGGACCTACGAGCAGTACTTC
15 TRBJ2-3 many TRBV20-1 TRBD2 CSARDQRGGQDTQYF TGCAGTGCTAGAGACCAGCGGGGGGGCCAAGATACGCAGTATTTT
13 TRBJ2-1 many TRBV18 . CASSANRDNEQFF TGTGCCAGCTCAGCCAACAGGGACAATGAGCAGTTCTTC
13 TRBJ2-3 many TRBV5-1 . CASSTRRTDTQYF TGCGCCAGCAGCACGAGGAGAACAGATACGCAGTATTTT
13 TRBJ1-4 many TRBV7-6 TRBD1 CASSRGQAGELFF TGTGCCAGCAGCAGAGGACAGGCTGGGGAACTGTTTTTT
15 TRBJ1-5 few TRBV28 . CASSPPRGTGQPQHF TGTGCCAGCAGTCCCCCCCGGGGCACGGGTCAGCCCCAGCATTTT
16 TRBJ2-3 few TRBV5-4 . CASSFGRPTPTDTQYF TGTGCCAGCAGCTTCGGTCGTCCGACCCCCACAGATACGCAGTATTTT
16 TRBJ2-7 many TRBV27 . CASSSPGGESSYEQYF TGTGCCAGCAGTTCCCCTGGTGGGGAGAGCTCCTACGAGCAGTACTTC
18 TRBJ1-4 many TRBV6-1 . CASSEWDRRDGPNEKLFF TGTGCCAGCAGTGAATGGGACCGACGGGACGGACCTAATGAAAAACTGTTTTTT
14 TRBJ2-1 many TRBV20-1 TRBD1 CSARGTGTGDEQFF TGCAGTGCTCGGGGGACTGGGACAGGGGATGAGCAGTTCTTC
14 TRBJ2-3 many TRBV7-3 . CASSRGGRTDTQYF TGTGCCAGCAGCCGCGGGGGCCGCACAGATACGCAGTATTTT
15 TRBJ1-1 many TRBV25-1 . CASRAKAVTNTEAFF TGTGCCAGCAGGGCGAAGGCCGTCACAAACACTGAAGCTTTCTTT
16 TRBJ2-3 many TRBV7-2 TRBD2 CASSPTSGKHTDTQYF TGTGCCAGCAGCCCGACTAGCGGGAAACACACAGATACGCAGTATTTT
13 TRBJ2-3 many TRBV5-1 TRBD1 CASSIPQGDTQYF TGCGCCAGCAGCATTCCACAGGGGGATACGCAGTATTTT
17 TRBJ1-5 many TRBV12-3/TRBV12-4 TRBD1 CASSYGTGGHSNQPQHF TGTGCCAGCAGTTATGGGACAGGGGGCCATAGCAATCAGCCCCAGCATTTT
13 TRBJ2-5 many TRBV28 . CASSLEGQETQYF TGTGCCAGCAGTTTAGAAGGGCAAGAGACCCAGTACTTC
15 TRBJ1-5 many TRBV2 . CASRKQGADNQPQHF TGTGCCAGCAGGAAACAGGGTGCGGACAATCAGCCCCAGCATTTT
20 TRBJ2-3 many TRBV5-1 TRBD2 CASSSDSGTSGGLRTDTQYF TGCGCCAGCAGCTCAGATTCCGGGACTAGCGGCGGTCTCAGGACAGATACGCAGTATTTT
13 TRBJ2-7 many TRBV20-1 . CSARWDGSYEQYF TGCAGTGCTCGATGGGACGGATCCTACGAGCAGTACTTC
17 TRBJ2-7 . TRBV3-1 TRBD2 CASSQEVRGGVKHEQYF TGTGCCAGCAGCCAGGAGGTGCGCGGGGGGGTAAAGCACGAGCAGTACTTC
17 TRBJ2-1 . TRBV7-2 TRBD2 CASSVTATSGYYNEQFF TGTGCCAGCAGCGTGACAGCGACTAGCGGTTACTACAATGAGCAGTTCTTC
17 TRBJ1-5 many TRBV12-3/TRBV12-4 . CASSLGYLDVFNQPQHF TGTGCCAGCAGTTTAGGGTACTTGGACGTATTCAATCAGCCCCAGCATTTT
13 TRBJ1-1 many TRBV2 TRBD1 CASSPGQGLVAFF TGTGCCAGCAGTCCCGGACAGGGGCTCGTAGCTTTCTTT
14 TRBJ1-2 many TRBV20-1 . CSASYRDNNYGYTF TGCAGTGCTAGCTACCGGGACAACAACTATGGCTACACCTTC
13 TRBJ1-4 many TRBV20-1 . CSARVGAGEKLFF TGCAGTGCTAGGGTGGGGGCAGGTGAAAAACTGTTTTTT